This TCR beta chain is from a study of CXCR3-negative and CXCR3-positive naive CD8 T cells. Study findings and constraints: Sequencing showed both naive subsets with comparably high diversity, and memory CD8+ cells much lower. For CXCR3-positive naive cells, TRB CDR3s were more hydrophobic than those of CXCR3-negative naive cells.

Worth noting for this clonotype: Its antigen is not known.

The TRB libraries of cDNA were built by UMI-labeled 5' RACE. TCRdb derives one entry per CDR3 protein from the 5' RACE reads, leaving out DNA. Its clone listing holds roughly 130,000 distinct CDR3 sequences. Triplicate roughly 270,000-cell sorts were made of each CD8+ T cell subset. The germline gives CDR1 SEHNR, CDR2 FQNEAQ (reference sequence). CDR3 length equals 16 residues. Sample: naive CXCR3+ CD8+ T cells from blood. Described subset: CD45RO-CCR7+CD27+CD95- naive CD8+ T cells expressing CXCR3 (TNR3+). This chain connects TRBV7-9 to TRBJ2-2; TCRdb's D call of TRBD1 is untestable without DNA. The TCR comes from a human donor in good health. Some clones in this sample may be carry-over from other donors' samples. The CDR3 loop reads CASSFLRGGATGELFF.